The clone carrying this T cell receptor beta chain showed up just a few times. The data belong to a study of blood T cell repertoires in COVID-19. Trimming at V came to 6 bases and at J to 5 bases, leaving 8 bases not matched to a gene. Germline V gene lookup returns CDR1 SNHLY and CDR2 FYNNEI. The CDR3 is 15 amino acids. Some clones are missing from TCRdb's copy, which holds only in-frame ones; the method was immunoSEQ multiplex PCR. Among 300,000 to 400,000 clones listed, roughly 85% were seen once. The J gene is TRBJ2-1, the V gene TRBV2; TRBD2 agrees at 9 bases. This TCR was recovered from a human donor in a cohort sampled during active COVID-19. The sample consisted of peripheral blood. The CDR3 reads CASSARGGGDNEQFF. The CDR3 DNA is TGTGCCAGCAGCGCCAGGGGCGGGGGGGACAATGAGCAGTTCTTC.